Listed below are T cell receptor beta chains from one sample, sequenced in a study of cytomegalovirus exposure and HLA in healthy donors. TCRdb keeps only in-frame clones here, not all; method: immunoSEQ multiplex PCR. Seen here are 160,000 or so clones, 79% observed once, and the top ten hold roughly 2%. Sequenced input: PBMCs. These receptors were taken from a man aged 40-50 years in good health and CMV-seronegative. The CDR3 runs from the conserved cysteine through the conserved F or W. Each record gives: V gene, D gene, clone size, J gene, CDR3 protein, CDR3 DNA. D genes are given only for firm matches. Clone size appears in some rows only: once, few, many, or a class for an expanded clone.

v_call: TRBV4-3; d_call: -; clone_size: once; j_call: TRBJ2-7; cdr3_aa: CASSHREGTYEQYF; cdr3_nt: TGCGCCAGCAGCCACAGGGAAGGCACCTACGAGCAGTACTTC
v_call: TRBV11-2; d_call: TRBD2; clone_size: -; j_call: TRBJ2-2; cdr3_aa: CASSRTSGSGRELFF; cdr3_nt: TGTGCCAGCAGCCGGACTAGCGGGAGCGGACGGGAGCTGTTTTTT
v_call: TRBV5-1; d_call: -; clone_size: -; j_call: TRBJ1-1; cdr3_aa: CASRAVNTEAFF; cdr3_nt: TGCGCCAGCAGAGCGGTGAACACTGAAGCTTTCTTT
v_call: TRBV19; d_call: TRBD1; clone_size: -; j_call: TRBJ1-5; cdr3_aa: CASSQWTGISNQPQHF; cdr3_nt: TGTGCCAGTAGTCAATGGACAGGGATAAGCAATCAGCCCCAGCATTTT
v_call: TRBV5-1; d_call: TRBD2; clone_size: once; j_call: TRBJ2-2; cdr3_aa: CASTAGAVTGELFF; cdr3_nt: TGCGCCAGCACGGCGGGAGCGGTCACCGGGGAGCTGTTTTTT
v_call: TRBV7-2; d_call: TRBD2; clone_size: -; j_call: TRBJ2-7; cdr3_aa: CASSLVSGEDEQYF; cdr3_nt: TGTGCCAGCAGCTTAGTTAGCGGGGAAGACGAGCAGTACTTC
v_call: TRBV2; d_call: -; clone_size: -; j_call: TRBJ2-7; cdr3_aa: CASRLTPTYEQYF; cdr3_nt: TGTGCCAGCAGGTTGACACCAACTTACGAGCAGTACTTC
v_call: TRBV5-1; d_call: TRBD1; clone_size: -; j_call: TRBJ1-2; cdr3_aa: CASSAETRGQGGGYTF; cdr3_nt: TGCGCCAGCAGCGCTGAAACTCGGGGACAGGGGGGAGGCTACACCTTC
v_call: TRBV20-1; d_call: -; clone_size: -; j_call: TRBJ2-7; cdr3_aa: CSARVGTEQYF; cdr3_nt: TGCAGTGCTAGAGTTGGCACCGAGCAGTACTTC
v_call: TRBV19; d_call: TRBD2; clone_size: -; j_call: TRBJ2-2; cdr3_aa: CASSIGGIGRTGELFF; cdr3_nt: TGTGCCAGTAGTATAGGGGGGATCGGGAGGACCGGGGAGCTGTTTTTT
v_call: TRBV27; d_call: -; clone_size: -; j_call: TRBJ2-7; cdr3_aa: CASSGHYEQYF; cdr3_nt: TGTGCCAGCAGTGGGCACTACGAGCAGTACTTC
v_call: TRBV13; d_call: -; clone_size: few; j_call: TRBJ2-3; cdr3_aa: CASSLDEVDTQYF; cdr3_nt: TGTGCCAGCAGCTTAGACGAGGTAGATACGCAGTATTTT